A selection of T cell receptor beta chains follows, all from one sample in a study of T-cell memory formation after mild COVID-19. TCRdb fed the 5' RACE reads into MiXCR, producing one record per CDR3 protein. The table shows over 95,000 distinct CDR3 sequences, with 20% to 25% occurring only once. Sequencing was performed on PBMCs or a T cell subset sorted from them (not recorded which). Receptors were obtained from a young man who had mild COVID-19 (a few samples of this study predate the infection). Cell type and time point are not known. Both conserved end residues are part of each CDR3. A D gene is named only where the DNA matches it firmly. Expanded clones get a size class; other rows say once, few or many, or leave the size out.

J gene: TRBJ2-1; clone size: NA; D gene: NA; V gene: TRBV4-3; CDR3 length: 15; CDR3 DNA: TGCGCCAGCAGCTCCCGGGACGGGACCTACAATGAGCAGTTCTTC; CDR3 protein: CASSSRDGTYNEQFF
J gene: TRBJ2-5; clone size: few; D gene: NA; V gene: TRBV7-9; CDR3 length: 13; CDR3 DNA: TGTGCCAGCAGTTATCCTAGGGGGGAGACCCAGTACTTC; CDR3 protein: CASSYPRGETQYF
J gene: TRBJ1-1; clone size: NA; D gene: NA; V gene: TRBV9; CDR3 length: 13; CDR3 DNA: TGTGCCAGCAGCGTAGGTTCTAACACTGAAGCTTTCTTT; CDR3 protein: CASSVGSNTEAFF
J gene: TRBJ1-2; clone size: few; D gene: NA; V gene: TRBV4-1; CDR3 length: 11; CDR3 DNA: TGCGCCAGCAGCCAAAGTACGGCTAGGACCTTC; CDR3 protein: CASSQSTARTF
J gene: TRBJ1-2; clone size: few; D gene: TRBD1; V gene: TRBV28; CDR3 length: 13; CDR3 DNA: TGTGCCAGCAGTTCAAAGGGGGCCTATGGCTACACCTTC; CDR3 protein: CASSSKGAYGYTF
J gene: TRBJ1-2; clone size: few; D gene: NA; V gene: TRBV29-1; CDR3 length: 13; CDR3 DNA: TGCAGCGTTCCATGGACAGACGACTATGGCTACACCTTC; CDR3 protein: CSVPWTDDYGYTF
J gene: TRBJ2-3; clone size: few; D gene: NA; V gene: TRBV6-5; CDR3 length: 17; CDR3 DNA: TGTGCCAGCAGTTACTCGAAAGGGGGGCCGAGCACAGATACGCAGTATTTT; CDR3 protein: CASSYSKGGPSTDTQYF
J gene: TRBJ1-5; clone size: many; D gene: NA; V gene: TRBV4-1; CDR3 length: 15; CDR3 DNA: TGCGCCAGCAGCCAAGATAGGTCGGGCGGTCAGCCCCAGCATTTT; CDR3 protein: CASSQDRSGGQPQHF
J gene: TRBJ2-7; clone size: NA; D gene: TRBD2; V gene: TRBV7-3; CDR3 length: 14; CDR3 DNA: TGTGCCAGCAGCTTACGGGGGGGAGCCTACGAGCAGTACTTC; CDR3 protein: CASSLRGGAYEQYF
J gene: TRBJ2-2; clone size: NA; D gene: TRBD1; V gene: TRBV29-1; CDR3 length: 13; CDR3 DNA: TGCAGCGTGGGACAGGCGAACACCGGGGAGCTGTTTTTT; CDR3 protein: CSVGQANTGELFF
J gene: TRBJ2-2; clone size: few; D gene: TRBD1; V gene: TRBV7-9; CDR3 length: 18; CDR3 DNA: TGTGCCAGCAGCTTACCCGGGACAGGGGCTACCTTTCCCGGGGAGCTGTTTTTT; CDR3 protein: CASSLPGTGATFPGELFF
J gene: TRBJ2-1; clone size: few; D gene: TRBD2; V gene: TRBV29-1; CDR3 length: 15; CDR3 DNA: TGCAGCGTTCTACCTCTAGCGGGGGGGAAGCATGAGCAGTTCTTC; CDR3 protein: CSVLPLAGGKHEQFF
J gene: TRBJ2-6; clone size: NA; D gene: NA; V gene: TRBV7-2; CDR3 length: 17; CDR3 DNA: TGTGCCAGCAGCTTTACAGGCCGCTTCTCTGGGGCCAACGTCCTGACTTTC; CDR3 protein: CASSFTGRFSGANVLTF
J gene: TRBJ1-5; clone size: NA; D gene: NA; V gene: TRBV4-3; CDR3 length: 13; CDR3 DNA: TGCGCCAGCAGCCAGGCCGGAGATCAGCCCCAGCATTTT; CDR3 protein: CASSQAGDQPQHF
J gene: TRBJ1-2; clone size: NA; D gene: NA; V gene: TRBV11-2; CDR3 length: 15; CDR3 DNA: TGTGCCAGCAGCTTAGAAGGTTTCCTTTCCTATGGCTACACCTTC; CDR3 protein: CASSLEGFLSYGYTF
J gene: TRBJ1-2; clone size: NA; D gene: NA; V gene: TRBV7-9; CDR3 length: 15; CDR3 DNA: TGTGCCAGCAGCCAAGCAGGGGTTTCTTCTTTCGGCTACACCTTC; CDR3 protein: CASSQAGVSSFGYTF
J gene: TRBJ2-6; clone size: many; D gene: NA; V gene: TRBV10-3; CDR3 length: 15; CDR3 DNA: TGTGCCATCAGTGAGTCCAGCTCTGGGGCCAACGTCCTGACTTTC; CDR3 protein: CAISESSSGANVLTF
J gene: TRBJ2-4; clone size: NA; D gene: NA; V gene: TRBV5-1; CDR3 length: 14; CDR3 DNA: TGCGCCAGCAGCTTTGGGAGCTCGGCAAACATTCAGTACTTC; CDR3 protein: CASSFGSSANIQYF
J gene: TRBJ2-1; clone size: NA; D gene: NA; V gene: TRBV12-3/TRBV12-4; CDR3 length: 14; CDR3 DNA: TGTGCCAGCAGTTTAGAACGGGTCTTAAATGAGCAGTTCTTC; CDR3 protein: CASSLERVLNEQFF
J gene: TRBJ1-2; clone size: NA; D gene: TRBD1; V gene: TRBV5-1; CDR3 length: 15; CDR3 DNA: TGCGCCAGCAGCCGGCGGGACAGGGGAATCTATGGCTACACCTTC; CDR3 protein: CASSRRDRGIYGYTF
J gene: TRBJ2-1; clone size: few; D gene: NA; V gene: TRBV4-1; CDR3 length: 13; CDR3 DNA: TGCGCCAGCAGCCGGGACGTAGACAATGAGCAGTTCTTC; CDR3 protein: CASSRDVDNEQFF
J gene: TRBJ1-5; clone size: few; D gene: NA; V gene: TRBV7-9; CDR3 length: 15; CDR3 DNA: TGTGCCAGCAGCCGGGGCCCCCCCCAAAATCAGCCCCAGCATTTT; CDR3 protein: CASSRGPPQNQPQHF
J gene: TRBJ1-2; clone size: few; D gene: TRBD1; V gene: TRBV4-1; CDR3 length: 14; CDR3 DNA: TGCGCCAGCAGCCAAGGCAGGGGGGACTATGGCTACACCTTC; CDR3 protein: CASSQGRGDYGYTF
J gene: TRBJ2-5; clone size: few; D gene: TRBD1; V gene: TRBV12-3/TRBV12-4; CDR3 length: 14; CDR3 DNA: TGTGCCAGCAACCGGGGACAGGGGCAAGAGACCCAGTACTTC; CDR3 protein: CASNRGQGQETQYF
J gene: TRBJ2-1; clone size: once; D gene: TRBD2; V gene: TRBV7-8; CDR3 length: 19; CDR3 DNA: TGTGCCAGCAGCGTCGTGGTTACCACCCGGGGGGGGTCCTACAATGAGCAGTTCTTC; CDR3 protein: CASSVVVTTRGGSYNEQFF
J gene: TRBJ1-2; clone size: few; D gene: TRBD1; V gene: TRBV27; CDR3 length: 15; CDR3 DNA: TGTGCCAGCAGCGCCGCGGGACAGGGGATAATTGGCTACACCTTC; CDR3 protein: CASSAAGQGIIGYTF
J gene: TRBJ2-7; clone size: few; D gene: NA; V gene: TRBV12-3/TRBV12-4; CDR3 length: 13; CDR3 DNA: TGTGCCAGCAGTTTATTTTCAGGGTACGAGCAGTACTTC; CDR3 protein: CASSLFSGYEQYF
J gene: TRBJ1-2; clone size: few; D gene: TRBD1; V gene: TRBV30; CDR3 length: 13; CDR3 DNA: TGTGCCTGGCTTACAGGGGGGACCTATGGCTACACCTTC; CDR3 protein: CAWLTGGTYGYTF
J gene: TRBJ2-1; clone size: many; D gene: TRBD2; V gene: TRBV20-1; CDR3 length: 15; CDR3 DNA: TGCAGTGCTAGAGAGACGGGGGGGAGGGACAATGAGCAGTTCTTC; CDR3 protein: CSARETGGRDNEQFF
J gene: TRBJ1-5; clone size: few; D gene: NA; V gene: TRBV5-1; CDR3 length: 15; CDR3 DNA: TGCGCCAGCAGCTTGGAGCCGGGGGATCATCAGCCCCAGCATTTT; CDR3 protein: CASSLEPGDHQPQHF
J gene: TRBJ2-3; clone size: few; D gene: NA; V gene: TRBV7-3; CDR3 length: 15; CDR3 DNA: TGTGCCAGCAGCTTAACCGGGGTTTGGACAGATACGCAGTATTTT; CDR3 protein: CASSLTGVWTDTQYF
J gene: TRBJ2-5; clone size: many; D gene: NA; V gene: TRBV6-5; CDR3 length: 11; CDR3 DNA: TGTGCCAGCAGTCCCGGCGGGACCCAGTACTTC; CDR3 protein: CASSPGGTQYF
J gene: TRBJ2-3; clone size: many; D gene: TRBD2; V gene: TRBV9; CDR3 length: 17; CDR3 DNA: TGTGCCAGCAGCGTAGCGGGTAGCGGGGGGGCCGCAGATACGCAGTATTTT; CDR3 protein: CASSVAGSGGAADTQYF
J gene: TRBJ2-3; clone size: NA; D gene: TRBD2; V gene: TRBV4-1; CDR3 length: 16; CDR3 DNA: TGCGCCAGCAGCCTTCTGGTAGCGGGGGTCACAGATACGCAGTATTTT; CDR3 protein: CASSLLVAGVTDTQYF
J gene: TRBJ1-6; clone size: NA; D gene: NA; V gene: TRBV7-2; CDR3 length: 17; CDR3 DNA: TGTGCCAGCAGCTACGACGATCCCCGGAACCTTAATTCACCCCTCCACTTT; CDR3 protein: CASSYDDPRNLNSPLHF
J gene: TRBJ2-1; clone size: NA; D gene: TRBD2; V gene: TRBV4-1; CDR3 length: 17; CDR3 DNA: TGCGCCAGCAGCCAAGGGCCCGGGACTAGCTCCTACAATGAGCAGTTCTTC; CDR3 protein: CASSQGPGTSSYNEQFF
J gene: TRBJ2-2; clone size: few; D gene: TRBD2; V gene: TRBV2; CDR3 length: 15; CDR3 DNA: TGTGCCAGCAGCGGACTAGCGTCGAACACCGGGGAGCTGTTTTTT; CDR3 protein: CASSGLASNTGELFF
J gene: TRBJ1-2; clone size: NA; D gene: NA; V gene: TRBV7-9; CDR3 length: 15; CDR3 DNA: TGTGCCAGCAGCTTCTGGACAGCCGATAACTATGGCTACACCTTC; CDR3 protein: CASSFWTADNYGYTF
J gene: TRBJ2-1; clone size: few; D gene: NA; V gene: TRBV7-2; CDR3 length: 13; CDR3 DNA: TGTGCCAGCAGCTTAGCATTCCCAGGTGAGCAGTTCTTC; CDR3 protein: CASSLAFPGEQFF
J gene: TRBJ2-1; clone size: few; D gene: TRBD2; V gene: TRBV3-1; CDR3 length: 17; CDR3 DNA: TGTGCCAGCAGCCCAGGCCCTCTAGCGGGGGTCGGCAATGAGCAGTTCTTC; CDR3 protein: CASSPGPLAGVGNEQFF
J gene: TRBJ2-7; clone size: few; D gene: NA; V gene: TRBV29-1; CDR3 length: 12; CDR3 DNA: TGCAGCACACGGGACCACTCCTACGAGCAGTACTTC; CDR3 protein: CSTRDHSYEQYF
J gene: TRBJ2-5; clone size: NA; D gene: NA; V gene: TRBV7-6; CDR3 length: 18; CDR3 DNA: TGTGCCAGCAGCTTAGCGCATCGGGGAAGAGGCAACCAAGAGACCCAGTACTTC; CDR3 protein: CASSLAHRGRGNQETQYF
J gene: TRBJ2-1; clone size: NA; D gene: NA; V gene: TRBV5-5; CDR3 length: 13; CDR3 DNA: TGTGCCAGCAGTTATCCTCCCCGCAATGAGCAGTTCTTC; CDR3 protein: CASSYPPRNEQFF
J gene: TRBJ2-7; clone size: NA; D gene: NA; V gene: TRBV27; CDR3 length: 12; CDR3 DNA: TGTGCCAGCAGTTTGCTGGGTAGGGAGCAGTACTTC; CDR3 protein: CASSLLGREQYF
J gene: TRBJ2-1; clone size: few; D gene: NA; V gene: TRBV7-3; CDR3 length: 15; CDR3 DNA: TGTGCCAGCAGCTTAACGATAGCAGGGTACAATGAGCAGTTCTTC; CDR3 protein: CASSLTIAGYNEQFF
J gene: TRBJ2-5; clone size: few; D gene: NA; V gene: TRBV6-5; CDR3 length: 14; CDR3 DNA: TGTGCCAGCAGTTTTTCTTCAGCACAAGAGACCCAGTACTTC; CDR3 protein: CASSFSSAQETQYF
J gene: TRBJ1-4; clone size: NA; D gene: NA; V gene: TRBV27; CDR3 length: 15; CDR3 DNA: TGTGCCAGCAGTTTAGATGCACGGCTAGGGGAAAAACTGTTTTTT; CDR3 protein: CASSLDARLGEKLFF
J gene: TRBJ1-4; clone size: few; D gene: NA; V gene: TRBV5-6; CDR3 length: 13; CDR3 DNA: TGTGCCAGCAGCTTGGACCCGAGTGAAAAACTGTTTTTT; CDR3 protein: CASSLDPSEKLFF
J gene: TRBJ2-3; clone size: few; D gene: TRBD2; V gene: TRBV7-2; CDR3 length: 15; CDR3 DNA: TGTGCCAGCAGAGATGTAGCGGGGTGGGCGGATACGCAGTATTTT; CDR3 protein: CASRDVAGWADTQYF
J gene: TRBJ2-4; clone size: few; D gene: NA; V gene: TRBV4-3; CDR3 length: 18; CDR3 DNA: TGCGCCAGCAGCCCCAAGGTGGGCCGGGACACCCTCTGGAACATTCAGTACTTC; CDR3 protein: CASSPKVGRDTLWNIQYF
J gene: TRBJ2-7; clone size: NA; D gene: NA; V gene: TRBV4-1; CDR3 length: 15; CDR3 DNA: TGCGCCAGCAGCCAAGACCCGGGGCAGGGCTACGAGCAGTACTTC; CDR3 protein: CASSQDPGQGYEQYF
J gene: TRBJ1-5; clone size: NA; D gene: NA; V gene: TRBV7-9; CDR3 length: 14; CDR3 DNA: TGTGCCAGCAGCTCGCCGGATTGGAATCAGCCCCAGCATTTT; CDR3 protein: CASSSPDWNQPQHF
J gene: TRBJ1-2; clone size: NA; D gene: TRBD1; V gene: TRBV20-1; CDR3 length: 17; CDR3 DNA: TGCAGTGCTAGCGGTGCGGGACAGGGCGCAGGCGGGGGTGGCTACACCTTC; CDR3 protein: CSASGAGQGAGGGGYTF